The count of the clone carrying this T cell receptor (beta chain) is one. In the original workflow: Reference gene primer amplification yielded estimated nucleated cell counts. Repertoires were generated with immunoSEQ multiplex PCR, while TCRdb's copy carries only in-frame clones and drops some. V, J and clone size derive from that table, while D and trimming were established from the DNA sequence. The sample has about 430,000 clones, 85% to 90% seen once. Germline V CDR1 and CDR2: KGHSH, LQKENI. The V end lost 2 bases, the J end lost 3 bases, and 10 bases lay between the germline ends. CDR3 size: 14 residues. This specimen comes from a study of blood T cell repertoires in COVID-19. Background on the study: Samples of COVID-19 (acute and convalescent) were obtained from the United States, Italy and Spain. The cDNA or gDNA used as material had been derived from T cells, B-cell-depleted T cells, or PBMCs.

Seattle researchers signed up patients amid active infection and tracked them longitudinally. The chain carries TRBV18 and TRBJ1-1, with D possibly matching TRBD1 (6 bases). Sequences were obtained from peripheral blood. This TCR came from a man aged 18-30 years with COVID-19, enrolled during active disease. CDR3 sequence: CASSPGQGHTEAFF. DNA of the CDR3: TGTGCCAGCTCACCAGGGCAGGGGCACACTGAAGCTTTCTTT.